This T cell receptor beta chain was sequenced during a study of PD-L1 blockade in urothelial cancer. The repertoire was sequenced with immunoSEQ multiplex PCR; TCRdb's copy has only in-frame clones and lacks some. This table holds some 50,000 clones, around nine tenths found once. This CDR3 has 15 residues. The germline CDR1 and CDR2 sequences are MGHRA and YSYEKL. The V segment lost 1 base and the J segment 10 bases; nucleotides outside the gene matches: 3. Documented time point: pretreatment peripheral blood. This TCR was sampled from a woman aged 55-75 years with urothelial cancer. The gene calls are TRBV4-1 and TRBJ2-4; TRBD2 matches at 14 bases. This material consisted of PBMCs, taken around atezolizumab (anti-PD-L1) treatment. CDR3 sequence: CASSQGGTSGSIQYF. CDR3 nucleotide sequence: TGCGCCAGCAGCCAAGGCGGGACTAGCGGGAGTATTCAGTACTTC.